The 23 T cell receptor beta chains listed next were all sequenced from one sample in a study of a mutant IDH1 vaccine in newly diagnosed glioma. Sequencing used immunoSEQ multiplex PCR; TCRdb keeps in-frame clones, though not all of them. This sample carries 77,000 or so clones, 75% to 90% of them seen once, and the ten largest clones take roughly 0.74%. Time point of the sample: week 23, last vaccination. Each dose delivered 300 ug of mutant IDH1 20-mer peptide subcutaneously with imiquimod. Their antigens remain unidentified. The sample consisted of PBMCs, taken from a glioma patient whose treatment included an IDH1 peptide vaccine. Receptors originate from a woman aged 50 to 60 with glioma.

The chain employs TRBV27 and TRBJ2-5, with 7 bases matching TRBD1. The J call may be faulty, since TRBJ2-7 better matches the DNA end. This CDR3 is 14 amino acids long. CDR1 and CDR2 from the germline V gene are MNHEY and SMNVEV (reference sequence). DNA of the CDR3: TGTGCCAGCAGTTTTGGGACAGTTCCTTACGAGCAGTACTTC. It translates to CASSFGTVPYEQYF.

The J gene is TRBJ2-7, the V gene TRBV5-1, with D possibly matching TRBD1 (6 bases). Trimming took 0 bases from V and 5 from J, leaving 9 bases between them. CDR1 is SGHRS, CDR2 YFSETQ, per germline. CDR3 length: 13 amino acids. The CDR3 loop is CASSLVDSHEQYF. In nucleotides, the CDR3 is TGCGCCAGCAGCTTGGTGGACAGCCACGAGCAGTACTTC. The full variable domain, with the rest looked up from reference TRBV5-1 and TRBJ2-7, is KAGVTQTPRYLIKTRGQQVTLSCSPISGHRSVSWYQQTPGQGLQFLFEYFSETQRNKGNFPGRFSGRQFSNSRSEMNVSTLELGDSALYLCASSLVDSHEQYFGPGTRLTVT.

About this clone itself: The junction differs from germline at one of its ends, possibly a read error. This rearrangement joins TRBV11-2 to TRBJ2-3, with 7 positions matching TRBD1. The germline V gene has CDR1 SGHAT and CDR2 FQNNGV. The CDR3 contains 15 residues. CDR3 loop: CASSVDRVSGDTQYF. The DNA of the CDR3 is TGTGCCAGCAGCGTAGACAGGGTATCGGGAGATACGCAGTATTTT.

The chain employs TRBV11-2 and TRBJ1-1; tentative D call: TRBD1 (5 bases). CDR1 and CDR2 from the germline V gene are SGHAT and FQNNGV. Trimming took 5 bases from V and 4 from J, leaving 14 bases between them. The CDR3 length is 14 residues. This chain's CDR3 is CASSRSGRSTEAFF. CDR3 nucleotides: TGTGCCAGCAGCCGTTCAGGGAGGAGCACTGAAGCTTTCTTT.

The CDR3: CASSFGGSSYEQYF. CDR3 coding DNA: TGTGCCAGCAGTTTCGGGGGAAGTTCTTACGAGCAGTACTTC. This chain connects TRBV27 to TRBJ2-5, with a weak D call TRBD2 (6 bases). The J call may be incorrect, as the DNA end agrees better with TRBJ2-7. The CDR3 spans 14 residues. The germline gives CDR1 MNHEY, CDR2 SMNVEV (reference sequence).

This clone was detected only a few times. This chain uses TRBV4-1 with TRBJ1-4; D is uncertain. Trimming stripped 5 bases from V and 0 bases from J, with 10 bases between. The CDR3 length is 15 residues. The V gene's germline CDR1 is MGHRA and CDR2 YSYEKL. CDR3 sequence reads: CASSAQAATNEKLFF. DNA of the CDR3: TGCGCCAGCAGCGCCCAGGCAGCAACTAATGAAAAACTGTTTTTT.

The CDR3 is CASRQDLYSNQPQHF. The CDR3 coding sequence is TGTGCCAGTCGACAGGACCTCTATAGCAATCAGCCCCAGCATTTT. V and J are TRBV6-1 and TRBJ1-5; D might be TRBD1 (6 bases). The germline V and J ends were trimmed by 9 bases and 0 bases, with 15 bases remaining between them. The CDR3 is 15 amino acids. Germline V gene lookup returns CDR1 MNHNS and CDR2 SASEGT.

This chain's CDR3 is CASKGRLNSPLHF. The DNA for the CDR3 is TGTGCCAGCAAGGGACGGCTTAATTCACCCCTCCACTTT. The J gene is TRBJ1-6, the V gene TRBV6-1; perhaps TRBD1 as D (5 bases). The germline V gene encodes CDR1 MNHNS and CDR2 SASEGT. V lost 7 bases to trimming and J lost 6 bases, with 10 bases between them. The CDR3 has 13 residues.

The V and J genes are TRBV5-4 and TRBJ1-1, with D perhaps matching TRBD1 (6 bases). The length of the CDR3 is 13 residues. The germline V and J ends were trimmed by 4 bases and 3 bases, with 10 bases remaining between them. The germline CDR1 and CDR2 sequences are SGHNT and YYREEE (reference sequence). DNA for the CDR3: TGTGCCAGCAGCGTATACAGGGACACTGAAGCTTTCTTT. It is translated as CASSVYRDTEAFF.

The chain recombines TRBV5-6 with TRBJ1-2; tentatively, D is TRBD1 (5 bases). The germline CDR1 and CDR2 sequences are SGHDT and YYEEEE. This CDR3 region has 13 residues. Trimming stripped 2 bases from V and 6 bases from J, with 11 bases between. CDR3 residues: CASSFPGSHGYTF. The CDR3 nucleotides are TGTGCCAGCAGCTTCCCAGGGTCCCATGGCTACACCTTC. Full variable domain (outside the CDR3, taken from reference TRBV5-6 and TRBJ1-2): DAGVTQSPTHLIKTRGQQVTLRCSPKSGHDTVSWYQQALGQGPQFIFQYYEEEERQRGNFPDRFSGHQFPNYSSELNVNALLLGDSALYLCASSFPGSHGYTFGSGTRLTVV.

This rearrangement joins TRBV11-3 to TRBJ2-2; D uncertain. The CDR3 has 13 amino acids. Germline V CDR1 and CDR2: SGHNT, YENEEA. Trimming took 3 bases from V and 2 from J, leaving 4 bases between them. The CDR3 DNA reads TGTGCCAGCAGCTTTTACAACACCGGGGAGCTGTTTTTT. This encodes CASSFYNTGELFF.

This clone appeared a few times. The chain links TRBV6-5 to TRBJ1-4; TRBD1 aligns across 7 bases. The length of the CDR3 is 15 residues. V trimming: 5 bases; J trimming: 10 bases; junction bases outside the gene matches: 13. Germline assignment: CDR1 MNHEY and CDR2 SVGAGI. The CDR3 spells CASSTGQASGAKLFF. CDR3 DNA: TGTGCCAGCAGTACCGGACAGGCTTCGGGGGCAAAACTGTTTTTT.

The gene calls are TRBV5-4 and TRBJ2-1; a possible D gene is TRBD2 (6 bases). Germline values: CDR1 SGHNT, CDR2 YYREEE (reference sequence). The CDR3 spans 15 residues. Trimming removed 0 bases from V and 5 bases from J, with 12 bases in between. CDR3 sequence reads: CASSLVTRADNEQFF. CDR3 DNA: TGTGCCAGCAGCTTGGTGACTAGAGCTGACAATGAGCAGTTCTTC.

This clone was recorded once. At one of its ends the junction is not consistent with the germline gene, which may arise from a read error. This chain links TRBV7-7 with TRBJ2-5; D might be TRBD2 (6 bases). CDR1 SSHAT and CDR2 FNYEAQ come from the germline V gene (reference sequence). CDR3 length: 15 residues. The CDR3 DNA reads TGTGCTAGCAGCTTAGGGCTAGCGATACAAGAGACCCAGTACTTC. It specifies CASSLGLAIQETQYF.

The chain links TRBV25-1 to TRBJ2-7; 7 positions match TRBD2. The CDR3 sequence is 16 residues long. The V gene's germline CDR1 is MGHDK and CDR2 SYGVNS. Germline trimming cut 1 base from V and 0 bases from J; bases unmatched to any gene: 6. The CDR3 DNA reads as TGTGCCAGCAGTGAATCTGGCCAGCGGGACTCCTACGAGCAGTACTTC. Amino acids: CASSESGQRDSYEQYF.

The V gene is TRBV10-1, the J gene TRBJ2-1; 11 bases line up with TRBD2. The CDR3 spans 17 residues. Germline CDR1 WNHNN, CDR2 SYGVQD (reference sequence). J was trimmed by 8 bases and V by 2 bases; bases with no gene match: 11. The CDR3 nucleotides are TGCGCCAGCAGTGAGCCCCCCACTAGCGGGGGCTCTCATGAGCAGTTCTTC. Amino acids: CASSEPPTSGGSHEQFF.

The chain links TRBV11-2 to TRBJ2-7, with TRBD1 as a possible D gene (5 bases). Germline lookup yields CDR1 SGHAT and CDR2 FQNNGV. The CDR3 extends over 16 amino acids. V gave up 1 base and J gave up 0 bases, with 13 bases separating them. The CDR3 DNA is TGTGCCAGCAGCTTAGGGGTATGGGGCAGCTCCTACGAGCAGTACTTC. Amino acids: CASSLGVWGSSYEQYF.

In nucleotides, the CDR3 is TGTGCCAGCAGTTTTGCGGGAGCGGGATACTACGAGCAGTACTTC. This gives the protein CASSFAGAGYYEQYF. V usage is TRBV27 and J usage is TRBJ2-7; 7 bases are shared with TRBD2. CDR3 length: 15 amino acids. V gave up 3 bases and J gave up 3 bases; unmatched junction bases: 8. From germline, CDR1 is MNHEY and CDR2 SMNVEV (reference sequence).

The V gene is TRBV6-1, the J gene TRBJ2-2; TRBD1 is a possible D gene (5 bases). The CDR3 consists of 13 residues. From germline, CDR1 is MNHNS and CDR2 SASEGT. The CDR3 DNA reads as TGTGCTGGGGCTAGAGAGAACACCGGGGAGCTGTTTTTT. It translates to CAGARENTGELFF.

The chain recombines TRBV18 with TRBJ1-4; D gene unclear. V lost 0 bases, J lost 6 bases, and 8 bases lay in between. There are 14 residues in the CDR3. The V gene's germline CDR1 is KGHSH and CDR2 LQKENI. The DNA of the CDR3 is TGTGCCAGCTCACCACCGGATGGGGATGAAAAACTGTTTTTT. Translation: CASSPPDGDEKLFF.

This clone has only one observation. The V and J genes are TRBV14 and TRBJ2-7; possibly TRBD1 or TRBD2 for D (5 bases each). This CDR3 spans 13 amino acids. Looked up from germline, CDR1 is SGHDN and CDR2 is FVKESK. With 3 bases removed from V and 7 bases from J, the gap between germline ends came to 13 bases. DNA of the CDR3: TGTGCCAGCAGCCAGACAGCCCGCGGGGAGCAGTACTTC. The encoded protein is CASSQTARGEQYF.

The genes are TRBV19 and TRBJ1-5; D may be TRBD1 (5 bases). V dropped 3 bases and J dropped 6 bases, with 18 bases sitting between them. The CDR3 loop spans 16 amino acids. CDR1 is LNHDA, CDR2 SQIVND, per germline (reference sequence). The CDR3: CASSISIVGGGQPQHF. CDR3 coding DNA: TGTGCCAGTAGTATCTCGATTGTTGGGGGGGGTCAGCCCCAGCATTTT. Supplemented by reference TRBV19 and TRBJ1-5, the full variable domain reads DGGITQSPKYLFRKEGQNVTLSCEQNLNHDAMYWYRQDPGQGLRLIYYSQIVNDFQKGDIAEGYSVSREKKESFPLTVTSAQKNPTAFYLCASSISIVGGGQPQHFGDGTRLSIL.

The rearrangement uses TRBV29-1 and TRBJ2-7; possibly TRBD1 for D (6 bases). The V gene's germline CDR1 is SQVTM and CDR2 ANQGSEA. Trimming pared 0 bases from V and 3 bases from J, leaving 12 bases between. CDR3 size: 14 residues. Here the CDR3 reads CSVEEDQGHYEQYF. In DNA, the CDR3 is TGCAGCGTTGAAGAGGATCAGGGACACTACGAGCAGTACTTC.